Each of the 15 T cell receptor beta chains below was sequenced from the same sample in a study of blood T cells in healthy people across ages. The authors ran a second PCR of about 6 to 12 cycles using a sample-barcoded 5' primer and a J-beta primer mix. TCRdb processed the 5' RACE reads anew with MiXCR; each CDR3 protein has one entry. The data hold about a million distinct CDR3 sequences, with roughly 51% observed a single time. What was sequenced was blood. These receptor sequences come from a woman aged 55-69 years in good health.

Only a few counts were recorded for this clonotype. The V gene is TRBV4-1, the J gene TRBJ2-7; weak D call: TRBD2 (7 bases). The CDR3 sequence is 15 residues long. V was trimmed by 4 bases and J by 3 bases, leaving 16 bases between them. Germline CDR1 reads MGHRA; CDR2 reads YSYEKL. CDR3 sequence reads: CASSPSRGAFYEQYF. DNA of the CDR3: TGCGCCAGCAGCCCTTCTCGGGGGGCGTTCTACGAGCAGTACTTC.

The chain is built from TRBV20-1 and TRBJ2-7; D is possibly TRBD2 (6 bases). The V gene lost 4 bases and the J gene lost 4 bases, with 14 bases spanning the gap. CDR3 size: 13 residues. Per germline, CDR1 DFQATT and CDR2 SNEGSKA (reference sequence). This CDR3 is CSAKEGISYEQYF. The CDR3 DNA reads TGCAGTGCTAAGGAGGGGATTTCGTACGAGCAGTACTTC.

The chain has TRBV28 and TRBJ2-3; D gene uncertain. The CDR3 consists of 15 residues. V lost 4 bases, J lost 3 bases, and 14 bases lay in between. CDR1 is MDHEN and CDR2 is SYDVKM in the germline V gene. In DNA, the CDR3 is TGTGCCAGCAGTTACCCCCTCCTAGGGACAGATACGCAGTATTTT. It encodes CASSYPLLGTDTQYF.

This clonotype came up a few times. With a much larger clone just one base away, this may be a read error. This CDR3 is CSVEGDTDTQYF. As DNA, the CDR3 is TGCAGCGTTGAAGGGGACACAGATACGCAGTATTTT. This chain joins TRBV29-1 and TRBJ2-3; no clear D. CDR3 size: 12 residues. V dropped 1 base and J dropped 2 bases, with 4 bases sitting between them. Germline V gene data show CDR1 as SQVTM and CDR2 as ANQGSEA.

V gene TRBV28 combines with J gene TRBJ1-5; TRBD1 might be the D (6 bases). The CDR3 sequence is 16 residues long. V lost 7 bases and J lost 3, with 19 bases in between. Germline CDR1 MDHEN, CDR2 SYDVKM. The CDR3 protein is CASIRKLGQINQPQHF. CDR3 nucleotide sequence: TGTGCCAGCATTAGGAAGCTCGGACAGATCAATCAGCCCCAGCATTTT.

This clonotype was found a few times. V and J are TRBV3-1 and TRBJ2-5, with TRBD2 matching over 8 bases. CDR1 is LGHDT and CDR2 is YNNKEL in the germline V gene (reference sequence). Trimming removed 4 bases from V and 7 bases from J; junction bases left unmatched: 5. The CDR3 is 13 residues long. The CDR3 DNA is TGTGCCAGCAGCCGGGGACTAGTTGGGACCCAGTACTTC. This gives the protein CASSRGLVGTQYF.

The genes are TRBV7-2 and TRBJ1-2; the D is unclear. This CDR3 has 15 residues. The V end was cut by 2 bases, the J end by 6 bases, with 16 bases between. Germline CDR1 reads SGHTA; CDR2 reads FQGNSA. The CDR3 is CASSLITVGRHGYTF. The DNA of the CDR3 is TGTGCCAGCAGCTTAATCACAGTAGGGCGGCATGGCTACACCTTC. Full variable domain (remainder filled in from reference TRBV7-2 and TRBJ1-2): GAGVSQSPSNKVTEKGKDVELRCDPISGHTALYWYRQSLGQGLEFLIYFQGNSAPDKSGLPSDRFSAERTGGSVSTLTIQRTQQEDSAVYLCASSLITVGRHGYTFGSGTRLTVV.

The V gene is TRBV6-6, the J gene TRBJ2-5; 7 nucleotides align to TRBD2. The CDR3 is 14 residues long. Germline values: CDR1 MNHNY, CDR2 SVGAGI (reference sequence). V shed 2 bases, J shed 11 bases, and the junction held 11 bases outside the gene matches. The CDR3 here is CASSYGAGASEQYF. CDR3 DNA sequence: TGTGCCAGCAGTTACGGGGCGGGAGCGTCTGAGCAGTACTTC.

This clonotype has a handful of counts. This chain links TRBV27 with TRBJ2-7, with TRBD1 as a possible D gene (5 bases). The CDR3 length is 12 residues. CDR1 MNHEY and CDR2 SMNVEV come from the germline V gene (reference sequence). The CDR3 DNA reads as TGTGACGCGAACAGGTTCTCCTACGAGCAGTACTTC. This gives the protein CDANRFSYEQYF.

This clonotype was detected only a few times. The chain's CDR3 is CASSEGSTDTQYF. DNA of the CDR3: TGTGCCAGCAGTGAGGGGTCCACAGATACGCAGTATTTT. The rearrangement joins TRBV6-1 to TRBJ2-3, with D uncertain. V lost 3 bases to trimming and J lost 2 bases, with 6 bases between them. The CDR3 is 13 amino acids. Looked up from germline, CDR1 is MNHNS and CDR2 is SASEGT.

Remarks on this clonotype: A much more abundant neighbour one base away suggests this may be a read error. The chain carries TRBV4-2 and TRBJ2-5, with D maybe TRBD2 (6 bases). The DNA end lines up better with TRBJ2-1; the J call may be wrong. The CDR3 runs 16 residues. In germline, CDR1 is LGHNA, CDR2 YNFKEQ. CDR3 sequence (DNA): TGTGCCAGCAGCGGCCAAATCGGAGGACTACAAGAGACCCAGTTCTTC. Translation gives CASSGQIGGLQETQFF.

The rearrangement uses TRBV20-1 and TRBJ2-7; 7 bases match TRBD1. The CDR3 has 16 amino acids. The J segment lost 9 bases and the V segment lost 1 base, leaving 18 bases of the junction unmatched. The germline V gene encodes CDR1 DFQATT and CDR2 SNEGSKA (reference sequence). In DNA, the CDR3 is TGCAGTGCTAGAGCGCCCGCCGGGGACAGAGCAATAGCGCAGTACTTC. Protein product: CSARAPAGDRAIAQYF.

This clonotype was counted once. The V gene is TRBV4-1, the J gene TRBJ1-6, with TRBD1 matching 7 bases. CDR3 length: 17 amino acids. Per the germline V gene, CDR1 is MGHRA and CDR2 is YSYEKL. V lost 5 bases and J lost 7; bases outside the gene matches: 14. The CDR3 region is CASSNTPRQGKNSPLHF. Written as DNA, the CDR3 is TGCGCCAGCAGCAATACCCCTCGACAGGGAAAGAATTCACCCCTCCACTTT.

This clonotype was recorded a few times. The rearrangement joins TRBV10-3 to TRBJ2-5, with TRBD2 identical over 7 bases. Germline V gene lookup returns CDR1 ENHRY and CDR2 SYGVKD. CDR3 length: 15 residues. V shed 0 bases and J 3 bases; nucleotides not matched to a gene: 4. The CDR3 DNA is TGTGCCATCAGTGAGTCGGGACTACCCAAAGAGACCCAGTACTTC. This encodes CAISESGLPKETQYF.

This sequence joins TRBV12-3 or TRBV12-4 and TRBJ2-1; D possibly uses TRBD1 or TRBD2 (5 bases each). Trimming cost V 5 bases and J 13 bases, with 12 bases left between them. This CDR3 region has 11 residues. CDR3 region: CASSQPGPQFF. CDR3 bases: TGTGCCAGCAGTCAACCGGGACCCCAGTTCTTC.